The 29 T cell receptor beta chains below come from one sample, sequenced in a study of lymphopenia after photon versus proton radiotherapy. The assay was immunoSEQ multiplex PCR, and TCRdb's table has in-frame clones only and misses some. The sample lists just over 30,000 clones; 94% were seen once. This specimen was peripheral blood, taken from a patient treated with photon-based radiotherapy. Source of these receptors: a woman aged 45-65 years with cholangiocarcinoma.

The chain combines TRBV30 with TRBJ1-6; D gene ambiguous. The germline V gene has CDR1 GTSNPN and CDR2 SVGIG (reference sequence). The CDR3 covers 12 residues. V gave up 1 base and J gave up 6 bases, with 4 bases separating them. The CDR3 protein is CAWSGVNSPLHF. The DNA for the CDR3 is TGTGCCTGGAGTGGTGTTAATTCACCCCTCCACTTT.

This chain uses TRBV4-2 with TRBJ1-1; D is uncertain. V was clipped by 0 bases and J by 5 bases, with 22 bases between them. The CDR3 is made up of 18 amino acids. Germline values: CDR1 LGHNA, CDR2 YNFKEQ. The CDR3 bases are TGTGCCAGCAGCCAAGACAGTGGTACCGGATTCCGGTCTACTGAAGCTTTCTTT. Translating it yields CASSQDSGTGFRSTEAFF.

V and J are TRBV10-3 and TRBJ2-2, with 8 bases identical to TRBD2. CDR3 length: 13 residues. The junction had 2 bases not matched to a gene; V was cut back by 9 bases and J by 2 bases. Germline CDR1 reads ENHRY; CDR2 reads SYGVKD. The CDR3 DNA sequence: TGTGCCATAGCGGGGGCCAACACCGGGGAGCTGTTTTTT. It is translated as CAIAGANTGELFF.

The V gene is TRBV5-6, the J gene TRBJ2-4, with D possibly matching TRBD1 (6 bases). The CDR3 contains 15 residues. The germline V and J ends were trimmed by 4 bases and 3 bases, with 14 bases remaining between them. The germline CDR1 and CDR2 sequences are SGHDT and YYEEEE. The CDR3 here is CASSADRLGKNIQYF. The CDR3 nucleotides are TGTGCCAGCAGCGCAGACAGGCTTGGCAAAAACATTCAGTACTTC.

The rearrangement joins TRBV18 to TRBJ2-5; weak D call: TRBD2 (5 bases). The germline V gene has CDR1 KGHSH and CDR2 LQKENI. The CDR3 is 15 amino acids. Between the trimmed V and J ends, which lost 0 bases and 4 bases, there was a span of 12 bases. The CDR3 DNA sequence: TGTGCCAGCTCACCACCCTCGAGGGTTTTAGAGACCCAGTACTTC. It is translated as CASSPPSRVLETQYF.

CDR3 in amino acids: CASSLEVGFYGYTF. The CDR3 region has the DNA TGTGCCAGCAGCTTAGAAGTCGGATTCTATGGCTACACCTTC. This chain joins TRBV7-2 and TRBJ1-2; D not resolved. Germline V gene lookup returns CDR1 SGHTA and CDR2 FQGNSA. The CDR3 length is 14 residues. Between the trimmed V and J ends, which lost 1 base and 4 bases, there was a span of 10 bases.

The chain combines TRBV7-2 with TRBJ1-1, with D maybe TRBD1 (5 bases). Per the germline V gene, CDR1 is SGHTA and CDR2 is FQGNSA. Trimming removed 1 base from V and 1 base from J, with 13 bases in between. The CDR3 length is 16 residues. The CDR3 loop is CASSLVFTGKNTEAFF. Here the CDR3 DNA reads TGTGCCAGCAGCTTAGTGTTCACAGGAAAGAACACTGAAGCTTTCTTT.

This rearrangement joins TRBV5-8 to TRBJ1-3; D remains unclear. Germline assignment: CDR1 SGHTS and CDR2 YDEGEE. With 4 bases removed from V and 7 bases from J, the gap between germline ends came to 15 bases. The CDR3 extends over 14 amino acids. The CDR3 reads CASSPIGIRNTIYF. The CDR3 bases are TGTGCCAGCAGCCCCATAGGGATAAGGAACACCATATATTTT.

The CDR3 is CASSYFGGNQPQHF. CDR3 nucleotides: TGTGCCAGCAGTTACTTCGGGGGAAATCAGCCCCAGCATTTT. The chain joins TRBV6-6 to TRBJ1-5; the D gene is possibly TRBD1 (5 bases). This CDR3 contains 14 residues. Trimming took off 1 base at V and 4 bases at J, with 8 bases between the two ends. In germline, CDR1 is MNHNY, CDR2 SVGAGI (reference sequence).

The V and J genes are TRBV5-1 and TRBJ2-5; weak D call: TRBD1 (5 bases). Germline lookup yields CDR1 SGHRS and CDR2 YFSETQ. Trimming took 4 bases from V and 0 from J, leaving 7 bases between them. The CDR3 loop spans 13 amino acids. CDR3 DNA: TGCGCCAGCAGCGACAGTTACCAAGAGACCCAGTACTTC. It specifies CASSDSYQETQYF.

This chain uses TRBV6-5 with TRBJ1-1; D perhaps matches TRBD1 (5 bases). Trimming took 7 bases from V and 7 from J, leaving 13 bases between them. CDR1 is MNHEY and CDR2 is SVGAGI in the germline V gene. The CDR3 runs to 12 residues. The CDR3 nucleotides read TGTGCCAGCACCTCGACAGTGGGTGAAGCTTTCTTT. The encoded protein is CASTSTVGEAFF.

V usage is TRBV7-9 and J usage is TRBJ1-2; 8 bases align to TRBD1. The CDR3 is made up of 13 amino acids. The junction had 7 bases not matched to a gene; V was cut back by 5 bases and J by 8 bases. Germline V CDR1 and CDR2: SEHNR, FQNEAQ (reference sequence). The CDR3 bases are TGTGCCAGCAGCCAGACAGGGGAGCGCGGCTACACCTTC. This encodes CASSQTGERGYTF. Full variable domain (remainder filled in from reference TRBV7-9 and TRBJ1-2): DTGVSQNPRHKITKRGQNVTFRCDPISEHNRLYWYRQTLGQGPEFLTYFQNEAQLEKSRLLSDRFSAERPKGSFSTLEIQRTEQGDSAMYLCASSQTGERGYTFGSGTRLTVV.

This chain uses TRBV5-6 with TRBJ1-2, with D perhaps TRBD1 (5 bases). The CDR3 runs to 13 residues. Trimming removed 1 base at V and 4 bases at J, with 8 bases between. Germline V CDR1 and CDR2: SGHDT, YYEEEE. As DNA, the CDR3 is TGTGCCAGCAGCTTGCAGGGTTCCTATGGCTACACCTTC. Its translation is CASSLQGSYGYTF.

A note on this clone: Other nucleotide sequences from this sample produce the same CDR3. The genes are TRBV18 and TRBJ1-1, with D maybe TRBD1 (5 bases). This CDR3 comprises 13 residues. V was cut by 3 bases and J by 5 bases, with 10 bases left in between. CDR1 and CDR2 (germline): KGHSH, LQKENI. In DNA form, the CDR3 reads TGTGCCAGCTCACCCGGCCAGGGAACTGAAGCTTTCTTT. Protein product: CASSPGQGTEAFF.

This chain uses TRBV9 with TRBJ2-5, with TRBD2 identical over 9 bases. From germline, CDR1 is SGDLS and CDR2 YYNGEE. This CDR3 is 17 amino acids long. The J segment lost 3 bases and the V segment lost 0 bases, leaving 9 bases of the junction unmatched. The CDR3 loop is CASSVGGAGGSKETQYF. For the CDR3, the DNA is TGTGCCAGCAGCGTAGGGGGAGCGGGGGGTTCAAAAGAGACCCAGTACTTC.

This chain joins TRBV6-5 and TRBJ2-6; D is unresolved. With 3 bases removed from V and 1 base from J, the gap between germline ends came to 7 bases. The CDR3 has 15 amino acids. Germline assignment: CDR1 MNHEY and CDR2 SVGAGI. The CDR3 here is CASSYSSSGANVLTF. The DNA for the CDR3 is TGTGCCAGCAGTTATTCTTCGTCTGGGGCCAACGTCCTGACTTTC.

In its sample, this clone was seen once. The chain combines TRBV18 with TRBJ1-2; no definite D call. The CDR3 is 15 amino acids. Germline CDR1 and CDR2: KGHSH and LQKENI. V lost 0 bases to trimming and J lost 0 bases, with 8 bases between them. The CDR3 bases are TGTGCCAGCTCACCACCCGGAGGACCTAACTATGGCTACACCTTC. It encodes CASSPPGGPNYGYTF.

In its sample, this clone was seen a few times. The J gene is TRBJ2-5, the V gene TRBV9; 7 bases are a match to TRBD2. The ends lost 0 bases at V and 5 bases at J; junction bases unmatched: 10. The CDR3 is 16 amino acids. Germline V lookup: CDR1 SGDLS, CDR2 YYNGEE. CDR3: CASSVGAGDNGETQYF. The CDR3 DNA reads TGTGCCAGCAGCGTAGGGGCGGGGGATAATGGGGAGACCCAGTACTTC.

There are a few counts of this clone. The rearrangement links TRBV12-5 to TRBJ1-5; 7 nucleotides agree with TRBD1. Germline assignment: CDR1 LGHNT and CDR2 FRNRAP. This CDR3 contains 13 residues. After removal of 6 bases from V and 3 bases from J, the junction contained 2 bases not matched to a gene. The chain's CDR3 is CASGTGTNQPQHF. Written as DNA, the CDR3 is TGTGCTAGTGGGACAGGGACCAATCAGCCCCAGCATTTT. Variable domain in full (rest from reference TRBV12-5 and TRBJ1-5): DARVTQTPRHKVTEMGQEVTMRCQPILGHNTVFWYRQTMMQGLELLAYFRNRAPLDDSGMPKDRFSAEMPDATLATLKIQPSEPRDSAVYFCASGTGTNQPQHFGDGTRLSIL.

This clone has only one observation. The chain carries TRBV15 and TRBJ1-5; no clear D gene. CDR1 and CDR2 (germline): LNHNV, YYDKDF (reference sequence). V lost 3 bases to trimming and J lost 0 bases, with 9 bases between them. The CDR3 spans 15 residues. DNA for the CDR3: TGTGCCACCAGCAGTGGACCCTCTAGCAATCAGCCCCAGCATTTT. Protein: CATSSGPSSNQPQHF.

In its sample, this clone was seen once. V usage is TRBV7-6 and J usage is TRBJ1-5; 10 nucleotides align to TRBD1. V dropped 4 bases and J dropped 3; count of bases not matched to a gene: 12. This CDR3 comprises 18 residues. Per germline, CDR1 SGHVS and CDR2 FNYEAQ. The DNA for the CDR3 is TGTGCCAGCAGCTCCACGCCATGGGACAGGGGTCACAATCAGCCCCAGCATTTT. Translation gives CASSSTPWDRGHNQPQHF.

The genes are TRBV7-2 and TRBJ2-5; D gene uncertain. This CDR3 is 14 amino acids long. Trimming shortened V by 1 base and J by 2 bases, and 8 bases separated the two germline ends. The V gene's germline CDR1 is SGHTA and CDR2 FQGNSA. The DNA of the CDR3 is TGTGCCAGCAGCTTAGGGTCAGTACAAGAGACCCAGTACTTC. Protein product: CASSLGSVQETQYF.

V is TRBV5-1 and J is TRBJ1-6; 9 bases are a match to TRBD1. The germline V gene encodes CDR1 SGHRS and CDR2 YFSETQ. Germline trimming cut 6 bases from V and 7 bases from J; bases unmatched to any gene: 8. The length of the CDR3 is 15 residues. The CDR3 DNA reads as TGCGCCAGCACGGACACGGGACAGGGAAATTCACCCCTCCACTTT. Translating it yields CASTDTGQGNSPLHF.

The chain carries TRBV5-4 and TRBJ1-3; 8 nucleotides line up with TRBD1. This CDR3 region has 16 residues. Germline V lookup: CDR1 SGHNT, CDR2 YYREEE (reference sequence). The J segment lost 2 bases and the V segment lost 4 bases, leaving 8 bases of the junction unmatched. The CDR3 loop reads CASSPGGADPGNTIYF. The CDR3 DNA reads TGTGCCAGCAGCCCAGGGGGCGCGGATCCTGGAAACACCATATATTTT. Filled out from reference TRBV5-4 and TRBJ1-3, the complete variable domain reads ETGVTQSPTHLIKTRGQQVTLRCSSQSGHNTVSWYQQALGQGPQFIFQYYREEENGRGNFPPRFSGLQFPNYSSELNVNALELDDSALYLCASSPGGADPGNTIYFGEGSWLTVV.

The chain links TRBV6-1 to TRBJ1-3, with a possible D match to TRBD1 (5 bases). This CDR3 has 12 residues. V was shortened by 6 bases and J by 2 bases, with 5 bases between the two germline ends. Germline loops: CDR1 MNHNS, CDR2 SASEGT. The chain's CDR3 is CASRGAGNTIYF. CDR3 sequence (DNA): TGTGCCAGCAGGGGGGCTGGAAACACCATATATTTT.

This rearrangement joins TRBV11-2 to TRBJ2-2; 8 bases agree with TRBD2. Germline CDR1 is SGHAT and CDR2 is FQNNGV. The trim removed 2 bases at V and 5 bases at J, leaving 10 bases unmatched. CDR3 length equals 17 residues. This CDR3 is CASSLNSGGSWTGELFF. CDR3 coding DNA: TGTGCCAGCAGCTTAAACAGCGGGGGCTCTTGGACCGGGGAGCTGTTTTTT.

The V call is TRBV27, the J call TRBJ1-6, with 7 positions matching TRBD1. Germline loops: CDR1 MNHEY, CDR2 SMNVEV (reference sequence). The V and J ends lost 5 bases and 7 bases, in that order; junction bases with no gene match: 8. This CDR3 is built from 15 residues. Here the CDR3 reads CASSQGTATNSPLHF. The CDR3 DNA is TGTGCCAGCAGTCAAGGGACAGCGACAAATTCACCCCTCCACTTT.

V and J are TRBV5-4 and TRBJ1-1, with D unclear. The germline V and J ends were trimmed by 9 bases and 0 bases, with 12 bases remaining between them. Germline assignment: CDR1 SGHNT and CDR2 YYREEE (reference sequence). The CDR3 loop spans 13 amino acids. As DNA, the CDR3 is TGTGCCATCGTCGATCTCTTGAACACTGAAGCTTTCTTT. It codes for CAIVDLLNTEAFF.

Here the CDR3 reads CASSLVPSGGSGELFF. CDR3 bases: TGTGCCAGCAGCTTAGTTCCTAGCGGGGGTTCCGGGGAGCTGTTTTTT. This rearrangement joins TRBV7-2 to TRBJ2-2, with 10 positions matching TRBD2. Germline assignment: CDR1 SGHTA and CDR2 FQGNSA. J gave up 6 bases and V 1 base, and 5 bases lay outside the gene matches. This CDR3 is built from 16 residues.